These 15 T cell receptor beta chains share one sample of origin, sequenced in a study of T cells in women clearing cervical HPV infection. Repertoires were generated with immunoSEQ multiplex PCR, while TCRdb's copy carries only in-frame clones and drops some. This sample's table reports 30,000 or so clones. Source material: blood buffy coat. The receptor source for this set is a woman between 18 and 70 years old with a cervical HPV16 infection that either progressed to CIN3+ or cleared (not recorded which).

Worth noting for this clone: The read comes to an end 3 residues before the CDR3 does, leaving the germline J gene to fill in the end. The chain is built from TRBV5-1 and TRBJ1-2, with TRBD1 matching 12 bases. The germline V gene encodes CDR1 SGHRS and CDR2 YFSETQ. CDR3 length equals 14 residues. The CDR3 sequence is CASSGDRGLGGYTF. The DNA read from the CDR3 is TGCGCCAGCAGCGGGGACAGGGGGCTAGGAGGC.

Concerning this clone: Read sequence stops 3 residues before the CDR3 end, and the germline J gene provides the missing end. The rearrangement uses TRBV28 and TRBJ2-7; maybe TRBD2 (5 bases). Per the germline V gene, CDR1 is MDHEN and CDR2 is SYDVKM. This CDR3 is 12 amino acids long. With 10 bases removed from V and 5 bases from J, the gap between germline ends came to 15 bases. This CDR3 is CATLAEGDEQYF. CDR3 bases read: TGTGCCACCTTGGCCGAGGGTGACGAG.

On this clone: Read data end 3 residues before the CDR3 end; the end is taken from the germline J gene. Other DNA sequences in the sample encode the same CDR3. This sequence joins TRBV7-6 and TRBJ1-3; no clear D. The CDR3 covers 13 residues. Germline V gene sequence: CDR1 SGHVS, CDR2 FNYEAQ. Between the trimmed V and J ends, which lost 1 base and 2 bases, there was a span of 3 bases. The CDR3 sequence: CASSLVAGNTIYF. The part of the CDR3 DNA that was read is TGTGCCAGCAGCTTAGTAGCTGGAAACACC.

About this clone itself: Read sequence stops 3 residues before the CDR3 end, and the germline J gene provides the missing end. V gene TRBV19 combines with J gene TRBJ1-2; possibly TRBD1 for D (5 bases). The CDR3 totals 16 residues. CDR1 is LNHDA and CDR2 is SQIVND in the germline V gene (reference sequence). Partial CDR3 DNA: TGTGCCAGTAGTATAGACCCCCAGGGTATCGAGAACGAC. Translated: CASSIDPQGIEND. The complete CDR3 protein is CASSIDPQGIENDYTF.

CDR3 protein: CASSLRGSYDYTF. Partial CDR3 DNA: TGTGCCAGCAGCTTACGGGGGTCCTACGAC. The genes are TRBV7-2 and TRBJ1-2, with TRBD1 as a possible D gene (5 bases). The observed sequence ends 3 residues before the CDR3 terminus, with the missing tail filled in from the germline J gene. CDR1 and CDR2 (germline): SGHTA, FQGNSA. This CDR3 region has 13 residues.

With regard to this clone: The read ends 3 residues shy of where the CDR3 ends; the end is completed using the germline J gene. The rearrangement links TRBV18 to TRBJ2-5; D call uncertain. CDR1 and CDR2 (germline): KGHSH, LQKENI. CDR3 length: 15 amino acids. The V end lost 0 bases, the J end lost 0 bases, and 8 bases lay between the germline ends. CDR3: CASSPPSQYQETQYF. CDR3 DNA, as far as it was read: TGTGCCAGCTCACCACCGTCGCAGTACCAAGAGACC.

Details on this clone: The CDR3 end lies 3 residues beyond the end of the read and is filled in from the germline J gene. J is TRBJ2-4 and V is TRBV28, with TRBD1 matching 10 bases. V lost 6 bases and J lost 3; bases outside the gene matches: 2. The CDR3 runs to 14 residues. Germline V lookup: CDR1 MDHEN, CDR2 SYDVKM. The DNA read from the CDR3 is TGTGCCAGCAGGACAGGGGGCGTCAAAAACATT. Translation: CASRTGGVKNI. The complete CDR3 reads CASRTGGVKNIQYF.

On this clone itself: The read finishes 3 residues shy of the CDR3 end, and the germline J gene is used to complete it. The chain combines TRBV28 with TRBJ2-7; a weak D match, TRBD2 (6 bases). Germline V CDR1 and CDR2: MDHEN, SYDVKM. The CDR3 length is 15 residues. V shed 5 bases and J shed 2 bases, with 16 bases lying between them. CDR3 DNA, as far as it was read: TGTGCCAGCAGTCTGTACCGGGACTCAACCTACGAG. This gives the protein CASSLYRDSTYE. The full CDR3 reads CASSLYRDSTYEQYF.

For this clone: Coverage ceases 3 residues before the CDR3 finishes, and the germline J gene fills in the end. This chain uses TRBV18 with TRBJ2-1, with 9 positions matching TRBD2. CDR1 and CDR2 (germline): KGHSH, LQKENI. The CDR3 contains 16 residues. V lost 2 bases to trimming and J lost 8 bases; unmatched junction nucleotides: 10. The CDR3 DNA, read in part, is TGTGCCAGCTCACCATTTAGAGCGGGAGGTACCGATGAG. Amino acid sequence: CASSPFRAGGTDE. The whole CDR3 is CASSPFRAGGTDEQFF.

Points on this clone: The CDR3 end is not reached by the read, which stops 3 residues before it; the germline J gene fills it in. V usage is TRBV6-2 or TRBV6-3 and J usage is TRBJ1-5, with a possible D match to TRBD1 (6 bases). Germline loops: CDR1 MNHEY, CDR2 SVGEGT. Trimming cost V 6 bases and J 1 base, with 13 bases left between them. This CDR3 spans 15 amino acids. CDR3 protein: CASRRQAGSNQPQHF. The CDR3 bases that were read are TGTGCCAGCAGACGACAGGCCGGGAGCAATCAGCCC.

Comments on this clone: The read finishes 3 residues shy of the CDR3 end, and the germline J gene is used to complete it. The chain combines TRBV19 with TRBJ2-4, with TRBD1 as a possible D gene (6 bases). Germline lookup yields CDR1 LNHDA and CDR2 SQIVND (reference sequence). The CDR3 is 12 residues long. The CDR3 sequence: CASSIPGQIQYF. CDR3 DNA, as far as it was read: TGTGCCAGTAGTATCCCCGGACAGATT.

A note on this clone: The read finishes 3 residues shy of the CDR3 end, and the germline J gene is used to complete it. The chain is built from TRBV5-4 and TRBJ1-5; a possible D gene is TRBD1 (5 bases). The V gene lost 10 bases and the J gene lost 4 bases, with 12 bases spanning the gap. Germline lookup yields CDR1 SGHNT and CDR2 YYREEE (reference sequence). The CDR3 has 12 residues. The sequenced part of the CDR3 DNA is TGTGCCTGGTCGCGGGGGAATCAGCCC. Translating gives CAWSRGNQP. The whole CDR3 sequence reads CAWSRGNQPQHF.

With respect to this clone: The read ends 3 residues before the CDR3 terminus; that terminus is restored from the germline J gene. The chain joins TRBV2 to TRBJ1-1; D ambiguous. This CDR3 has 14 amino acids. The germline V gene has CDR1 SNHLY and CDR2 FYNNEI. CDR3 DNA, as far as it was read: TGTGCCAGCAAAGGACTAGTAGCCGGCAATGAG. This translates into CASKGLVAGNE. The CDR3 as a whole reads CASKGLVAGNEAFF.

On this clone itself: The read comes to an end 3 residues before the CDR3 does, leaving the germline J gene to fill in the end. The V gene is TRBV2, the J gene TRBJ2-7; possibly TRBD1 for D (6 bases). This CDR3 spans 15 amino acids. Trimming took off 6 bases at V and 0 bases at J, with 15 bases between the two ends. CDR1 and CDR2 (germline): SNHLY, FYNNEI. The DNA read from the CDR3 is TGTGCCAGCAGAAAGACAGGCCCGAGCTCCTACGAG. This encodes CASRKTGPSSYE. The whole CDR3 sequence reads CASRKTGPSSYEQYF.

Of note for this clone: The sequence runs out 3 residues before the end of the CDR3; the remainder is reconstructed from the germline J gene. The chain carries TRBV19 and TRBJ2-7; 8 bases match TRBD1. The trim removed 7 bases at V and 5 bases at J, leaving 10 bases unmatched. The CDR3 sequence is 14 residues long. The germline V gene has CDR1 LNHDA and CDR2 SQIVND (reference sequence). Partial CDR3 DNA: TGTGCCAGTACGGTGGGGCAGGGGGCAAACGAG. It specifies CASTVGQGANE. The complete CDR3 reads CASTVGQGANEQYF.